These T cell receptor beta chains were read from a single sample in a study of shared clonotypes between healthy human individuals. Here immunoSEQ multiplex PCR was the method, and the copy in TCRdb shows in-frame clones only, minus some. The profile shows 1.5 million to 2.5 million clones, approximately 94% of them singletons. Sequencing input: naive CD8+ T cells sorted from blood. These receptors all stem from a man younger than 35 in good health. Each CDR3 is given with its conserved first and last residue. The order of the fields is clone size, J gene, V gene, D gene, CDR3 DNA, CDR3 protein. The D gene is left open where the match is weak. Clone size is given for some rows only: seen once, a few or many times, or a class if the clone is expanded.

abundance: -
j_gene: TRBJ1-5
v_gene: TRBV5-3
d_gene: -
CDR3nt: TGTGCCAGAAGCTTGACCGGGGGAATCAATCAGCCCCAGCATTTT
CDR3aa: CARSLTGGINQPQHF

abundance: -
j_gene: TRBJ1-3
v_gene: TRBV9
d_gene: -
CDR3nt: TGTGCCAGCAGCGTAGGGTCTGGAAACACCATATATTTT
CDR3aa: CASSVGSGNTIYF

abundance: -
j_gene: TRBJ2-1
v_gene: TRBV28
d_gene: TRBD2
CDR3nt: TGTGCCAGCAGTCCCTTAGCGGGAGCGCCAGTCTCAGAGCAGTTCTTC
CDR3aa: CASSPLAGAPVSEQFF

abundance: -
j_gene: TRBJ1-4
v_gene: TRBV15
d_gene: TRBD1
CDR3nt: TGTGCCACCAGCGAGCCGGGACAGACGTTTGAAAAACTGTTTTTT
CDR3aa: CATSEPGQTFEKLFF

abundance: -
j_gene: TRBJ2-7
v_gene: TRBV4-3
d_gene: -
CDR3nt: TGCGCCAGCAGCCAAGATCTAGGGAGCTCCTACGAGCAGTACTTC
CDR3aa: CASSQDLGSSYEQYF

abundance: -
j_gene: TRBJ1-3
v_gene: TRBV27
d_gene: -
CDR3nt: TGTGCCAGCGTTGGGCTCTCTGGAAACACCATATATTTT
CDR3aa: CASVGLSGNTIYF

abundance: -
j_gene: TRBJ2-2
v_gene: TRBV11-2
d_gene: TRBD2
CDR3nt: TGTGCCAGCAGCTTAGCCGGGGGGGGGCCGCCCGGGGAGCTGTTTTTT
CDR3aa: CASSLAGGGPPGELFF

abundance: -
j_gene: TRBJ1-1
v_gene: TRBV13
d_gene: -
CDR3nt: TGTGCCAGCAGCCAAGACCTGAACACTGAAGCTTTCTTT
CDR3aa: CASSQDLNTEAFF

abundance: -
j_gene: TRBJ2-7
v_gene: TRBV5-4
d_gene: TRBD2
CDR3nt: TGTGCCAGCAGCTTGACTAGCGGGGCCTACGAGCAGTACTTC
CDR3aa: CASSLTSGAYEQYF

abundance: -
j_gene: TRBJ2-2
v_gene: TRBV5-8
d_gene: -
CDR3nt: TGTGCCAGCAGCTTGCCTTTTGAGGGGACCGGGGAGCTGTTTTTT
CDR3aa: CASSLPFEGTGELFF

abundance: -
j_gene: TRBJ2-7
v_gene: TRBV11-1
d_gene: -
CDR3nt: TGTGCCAGCAGCTTGGGGCCTGGCTACGAGCAGTACTTC
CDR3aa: CASSLGPGYEQYF

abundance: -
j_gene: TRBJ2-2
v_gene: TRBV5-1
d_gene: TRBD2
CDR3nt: TGCGCCAGCAGCCCAAGACTAGCGTCGAACACCGGGGAGCTGTTTTTT
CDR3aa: CASSPRLASNTGELFF

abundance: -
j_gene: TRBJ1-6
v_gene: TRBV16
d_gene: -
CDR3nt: TGTGCCAGCACCAGGGACGATTCACCCCTCCACTTT
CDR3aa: CASTRDDSPLHF

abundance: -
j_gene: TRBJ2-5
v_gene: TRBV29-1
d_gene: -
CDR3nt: TGCAGCGTTGCCCAGCAAGAGACCCAGTACTTC
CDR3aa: CSVAQQETQYF

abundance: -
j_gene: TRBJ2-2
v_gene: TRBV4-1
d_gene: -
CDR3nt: TGCGCCAGCAGCCAAGAAGCCGCGAACACCGGGGAGCTGTTTTTT
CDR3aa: CASSQEAANTGELFF

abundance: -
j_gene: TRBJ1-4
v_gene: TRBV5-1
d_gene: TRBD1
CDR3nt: TGCGCCAGGGGACAGCACAATGAAAAACTGTTTTTT
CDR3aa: CARGQHNEKLFF

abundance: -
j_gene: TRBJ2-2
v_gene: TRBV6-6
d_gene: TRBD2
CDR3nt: TGTGCCAGCACCCCCACGCCCAGCGGGATCGCCGGGGAGCTGTTTTTT
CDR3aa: CASTPTPSGIAGELFF

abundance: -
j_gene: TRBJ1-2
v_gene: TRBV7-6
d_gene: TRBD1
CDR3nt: TGTGCCAGCAGCCTATCCGGGACAGATGGCTACACCTTC
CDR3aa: CASSLSGTDGYTF

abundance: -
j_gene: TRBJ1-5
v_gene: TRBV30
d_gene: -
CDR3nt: TGTGCCTGGACCCCAGCGGGGCTTAGCAATCAGCCCCAGCATTTT
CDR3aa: CAWTPAGLSNQPQHF

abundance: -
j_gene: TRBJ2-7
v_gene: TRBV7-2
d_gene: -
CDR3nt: TGTGCCAGCAGCTGGGAATACGGATTTGGCGAGCAGTACTTC
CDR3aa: CASSWEYGFGEQYF

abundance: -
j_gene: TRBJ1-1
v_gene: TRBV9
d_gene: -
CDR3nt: TGTGCCAGCAGCGTAGGAGGACAGATGAACACTGAAGCTTTCTTT
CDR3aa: CASSVGGQMNTEAFF

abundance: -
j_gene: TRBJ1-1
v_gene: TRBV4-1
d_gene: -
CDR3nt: TGCGCCAGCAGCCTCGCCCTAATCAAGGGAGCTTTCTTT
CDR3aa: CASSLALIKGAFF

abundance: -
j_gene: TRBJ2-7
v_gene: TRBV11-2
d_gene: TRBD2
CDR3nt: TGTGCCAGCAGCTTAGGGGCTAGCGGGGACTACGAGCAGTACTTC
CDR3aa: CASSLGASGDYEQYF

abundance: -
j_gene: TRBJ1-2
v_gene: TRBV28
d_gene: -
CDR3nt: TGTGCCAGCAGTGCTCACCAGGGGTCCTATGGCTACACCTTC
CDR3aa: CASSAHQGSYGYTF

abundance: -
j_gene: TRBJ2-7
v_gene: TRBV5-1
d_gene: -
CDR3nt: TGCGCCAGCAGCATCAGCCCAAGGGACGAGCAGTACTTC
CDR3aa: CASSISPRDEQYF

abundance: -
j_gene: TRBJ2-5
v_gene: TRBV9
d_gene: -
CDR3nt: TGTGCCAGCAGCTCCGACTATCAAGAGACCCAGTACTTC
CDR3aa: CASSSDYQETQYF

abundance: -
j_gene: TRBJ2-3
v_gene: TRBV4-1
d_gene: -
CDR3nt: TGCGCCAGCAGCCAAGATGGGTCGGTAGATACGCAGTATTTT
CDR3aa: CASSQDGSVDTQYF

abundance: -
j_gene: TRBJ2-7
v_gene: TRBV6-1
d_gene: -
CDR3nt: TGTGCCACCACGTACGGGTACGAGCAGTACTTC
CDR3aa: CATTYGYEQYF

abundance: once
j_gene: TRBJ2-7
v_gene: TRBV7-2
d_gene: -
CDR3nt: TGTGCCAGCAGCTTCCAGGGGTACGAGCAGTACTTC
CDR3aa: CASSFQGYEQYF

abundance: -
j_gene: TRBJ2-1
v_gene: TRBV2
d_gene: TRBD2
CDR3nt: TGTGCCAGCAGTGAAGCGCTTAGCGGGAGCCCCACTGACAATGAGCAGTTCTTC
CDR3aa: CASSEALSGSPTDNEQFF

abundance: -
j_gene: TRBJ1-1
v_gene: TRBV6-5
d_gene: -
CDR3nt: TGTGCCAGCAGTTACCCGAGGAGGAGTGAAGCTTTCTTT
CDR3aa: CASSYPRRSEAFF

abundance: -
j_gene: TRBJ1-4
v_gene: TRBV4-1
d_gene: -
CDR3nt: TGCGCCAGCAGACGGAGCCAGGTGGTAAATGAAAAACTGTTTTTT
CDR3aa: CASRRSQVVNEKLFF

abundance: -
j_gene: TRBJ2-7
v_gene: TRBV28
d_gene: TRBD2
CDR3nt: TGTGCCAGCAGTTTGGGGGGGTACTCCTACGAGCAGTACTTC
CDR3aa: CASSLGGYSYEQYF

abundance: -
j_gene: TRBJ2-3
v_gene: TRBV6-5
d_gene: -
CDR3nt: TGTGCCAGCAGTTATTCGGGGGCAGATACGCAGTATTTT
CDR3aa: CASSYSGADTQYF

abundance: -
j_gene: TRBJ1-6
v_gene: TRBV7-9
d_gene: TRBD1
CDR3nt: TGTGCCAGCAGCTTAGAGGGAAGGGACAGAAGCTCCTATAATTCACCCCTCCACTTT
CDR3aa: CASSLEGRDRSSYNSPLHF

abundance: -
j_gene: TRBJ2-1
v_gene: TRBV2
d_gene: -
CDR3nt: TGTGCCAGCAGTGAAGAGTTACTAGGATACTACAATGAGCAGTTCTTC
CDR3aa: CASSEELLGYYNEQFF

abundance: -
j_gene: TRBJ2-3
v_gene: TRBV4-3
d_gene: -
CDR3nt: TGCGCCAGCAGCCTCTCGGACGGGACAGATACGCAGTATTTT
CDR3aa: CASSLSDGTDTQYF

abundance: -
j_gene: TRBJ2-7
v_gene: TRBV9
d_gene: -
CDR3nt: TGTGCCAGCAGCCCAACACCGGCAGCATCCTACGAGCAGTACTTC
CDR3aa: CASSPTPAASYEQYF

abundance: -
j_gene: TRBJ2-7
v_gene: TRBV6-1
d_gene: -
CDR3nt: TGTGCCAGCAGTGAAGGAGTAAGTCAAATCGAGCAGTACTTC
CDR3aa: CASSEGVSQIEQYF

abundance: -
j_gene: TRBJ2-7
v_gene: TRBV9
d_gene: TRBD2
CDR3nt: TGTGCCAGCAGCGTAGGGACTAGTAACCACGAGCAGTACTTC
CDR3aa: CASSVGTSNHEQYF

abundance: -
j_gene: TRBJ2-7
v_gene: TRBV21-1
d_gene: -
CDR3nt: TGTGCCAGCGTAACGAGAGGGTTGGGGTACGAGCAGTACTTC
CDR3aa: CASVTRGLGYEQYF

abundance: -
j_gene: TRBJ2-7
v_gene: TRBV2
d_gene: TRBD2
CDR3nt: TGTGCCAGCAGTGAAGTTCCCCCCGGGACTAGCGGGGGCTCCTACGAGCAGTACTTC
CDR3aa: CASSEVPPGTSGGSYEQYF

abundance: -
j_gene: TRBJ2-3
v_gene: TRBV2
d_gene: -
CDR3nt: TGTGCCAGCAGAGGAGACAGCACAGATACGCAGTATTTT
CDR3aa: CASRGDSTDTQYF

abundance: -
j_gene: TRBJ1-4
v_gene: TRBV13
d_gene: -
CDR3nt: TGTGCCAGCAGCTTAGAAAGGGGAGATGAAAAACTGTTTTTT
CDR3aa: CASSLERGDEKLFF

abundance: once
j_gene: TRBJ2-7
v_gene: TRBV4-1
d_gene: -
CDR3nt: TGCGCCAGCAGCCAAGGGCGGGGTAGCTCCTACGAGCAGTACTTC
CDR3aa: CASSQGRGSSYEQYF

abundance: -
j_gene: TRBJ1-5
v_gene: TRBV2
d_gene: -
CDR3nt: TGTGCCAGCAGTGAAACTACCGGCGGGCATCAGCCCCAGCATTTT
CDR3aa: CASSETTGGHQPQHF

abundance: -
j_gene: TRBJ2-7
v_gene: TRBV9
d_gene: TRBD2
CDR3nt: TGTGCCAGCAGCCCCGGACTAGCTTTCTACGAGCAGTACTTC
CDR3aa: CASSPGLAFYEQYF

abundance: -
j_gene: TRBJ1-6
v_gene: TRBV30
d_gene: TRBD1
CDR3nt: TGTGCCTGGACCGACAGGGGGGTCGATTCACCCCTCCACTTT
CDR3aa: CAWTDRGVDSPLHF

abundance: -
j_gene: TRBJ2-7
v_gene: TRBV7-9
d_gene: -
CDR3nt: TGTGCCAGCAGCCCGGGACCTCCGACCCACTACGAGCAGTACTTC
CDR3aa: CASSPGPPTHYEQYF

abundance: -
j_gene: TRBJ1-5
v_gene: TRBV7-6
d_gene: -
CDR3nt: TGTGCCAGCAGCTTAGGACAGGTGGATCAGCCCCAGCATTTT
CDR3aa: CASSLGQVDQPQHF

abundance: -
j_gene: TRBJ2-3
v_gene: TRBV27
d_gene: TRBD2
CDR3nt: TGTGCCAGCAGTTTAGCGGGAGGGCCAACAGATACGCAGTATTTT
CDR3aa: CASSLAGGPTDTQYF

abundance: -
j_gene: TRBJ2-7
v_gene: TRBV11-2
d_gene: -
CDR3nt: TGTGCCAGCAGCCTGGCGGGGACCTACGAGCAGTACTTC
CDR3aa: CASSLAGTYEQYF

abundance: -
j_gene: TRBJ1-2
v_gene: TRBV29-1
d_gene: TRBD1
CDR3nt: TGCAGCGTAGCTGACAGGGACTATGGCTACACCTTC
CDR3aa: CSVADRDYGYTF

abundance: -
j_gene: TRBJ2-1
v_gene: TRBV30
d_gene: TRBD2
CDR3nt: TGTGCCTGGACCGCGCTAGCGGGAGTTAGCTACAATGAGCAGTTCTTC
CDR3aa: CAWTALAGVSYNEQFF

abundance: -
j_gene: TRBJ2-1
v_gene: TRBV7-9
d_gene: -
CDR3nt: TGTGCCAGCAGCTCTCCCGCCGGCTCCTACAATGAGCAGTTCTTC
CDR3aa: CASSSPAGSYNEQFF

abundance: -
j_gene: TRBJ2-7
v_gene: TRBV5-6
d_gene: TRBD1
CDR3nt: TGTGCCAGCAGCTGGGGGCAGGGGGCCTACGAGCAGTACTTC
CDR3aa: CASSWGQGAYEQYF

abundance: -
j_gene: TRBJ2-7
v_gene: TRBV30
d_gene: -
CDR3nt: TGTGCCTGGAGTTTTAGGGTAGGGATCTACGAGCAGTACTTC
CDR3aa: CAWSFRVGIYEQYF

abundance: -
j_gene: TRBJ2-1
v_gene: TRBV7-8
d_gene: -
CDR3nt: TGTGCCAGCAGCTTAGGGGCCCCAATGGATGAGCAGTTCTTC
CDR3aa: CASSLGAPMDEQFF

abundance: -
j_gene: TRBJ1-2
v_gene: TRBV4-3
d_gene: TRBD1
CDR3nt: TGCGCCAGCAGCCAAGAAGAAGGACAGGGGTACTATGGCTACACCTTC
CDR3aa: CASSQEEGQGYYGYTF

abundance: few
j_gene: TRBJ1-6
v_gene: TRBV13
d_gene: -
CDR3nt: TGTGCCAGCAGCTTAGGGATGCAGGGAAGGTATAATTCACCCCTCCACTTT
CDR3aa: CASSLGMQGRYNSPLHF